This T cell receptor (beta chain) comes out of a study of cytomegalovirus exposure and HLA in healthy donors. Overall study context: A previous analysis identified fewer than 130 million unique TCR beta sequences derived from around 200 million T cells. For the approximately 360 genotyped donors, about 81% fell within the Caucasian-associated ancestry cluster. Study-wide findings and caveats: An analysis was carried out at a later point. It showed that HLA-associated TCR beta chains were more clonally expanded than equally common non-associated chains. V- and J-gene trimming in TCR beta was tied to a missense DCLRE1C variant by an analysis performed later.

Deletions cut 2 bases from V and 7 bases from J, with 11 bases between. The CDR3 is made up of 13 amino acids. CDR1 MNHEY and CDR2 SVGAGI come from the germline V gene. Points on this clone: The antigen is unknown.

The PCR employed 60 Vbeta primers together with 13 Jbeta primers. Clones were sequenced by immunoSEQ multiplex PCR, and TCRdb holds only the in-frame ones, with some missing. The table has some 140,000 clones, around 79% seen once. The chain has TRBV6-5 and TRBJ1-2; D gene ambiguous. Sequenced input: PBMCs. This TCR was sampled from a woman aged 35 to 49 in good health and CMV-seronegative. CDR3 bases: TGTGCCAGCAGTTACAAGGAGCTCGGTGGCTACACCTTC. This sequence encodes CASSYKELGGYTF.